A selection of T cell receptor beta chains follows, all from one sample in a study of blood T cell repertoires in COVID-19. TCRdb's copy holds only in-frame clones and misses some; the assay was immunoSEQ multiplex PCR. The sample lists tens of thousands of clones; roughly 80% were seen once. The material sequenced was peripheral blood. Receptor source: an elderly man with acute or convalescent COVID-19. CDR3s include the opening cysteine and the closing phenylalanine or tryptophan. The order of the fields is clone size, V gene, D gene, J gene, CDR3 protein, CDR3 DNA. The D gene is left open where the match is weak. Size tells how often a clone was seen (once, few, many) or the class of an expanded clone, and some rows leave it out.

.,TRBV7-9,.,TRBJ1-1,CASREALGGFAEAFF,TGTGCCAGCAGGGAAGCCCTTGGAGGGTTCGCTGAAGCTTTCTTT
.,TRBV5-4,.,TRBJ2-1,CASSPGGTVSYNEQFF,TGTGCCAGCAGCCCGGGGGGGACAGTCTCCTACAATGAGCAGTTCTTC
once,TRBV27,TRBD1,TRBJ1-1,CASSRQGETEAFF,TGTGCCAGCAGTAGGCAGGGGGAAACTGAAGCTTTCTTT
.,TRBV11-2,.,TRBJ2-1,CASKGSVYNEQFF,TGTGCCAGCAAGGGTAGCGTTTACAATGAGCAGTTCTTC
few,TRBV27,TRBD2,TRBJ2-2,CASSPSGTDTGELFF,TGTGCCAGCAGCCCTAGCGGGACCGACACCGGGGAGCTGTTTTTT
few,TRBV7-2,.,TRBJ2-2,CASSSDSETGELFF,TGTGCCAGCAGCTCAGACAGCGAGACCGGGGAGCTGTTTTTT
.,TRBV5-1,TRBD1,TRBJ2-3,CASRTGTGADTQYF,TGCGCCAGCAGAACCGGGACAGGCGCAGATACGCAGTATTTT
once,TRBV27,.,TRBJ1-4,CASSFRRGPVEKLFF,TGTGCCAGCAGTTTCAGGCGAGGGCCAGTAGAAAAACTGTTTTTT
.,TRBV7-2,.,TRBJ1-3,CASSFQAGSGNTIYF,TGTGCCAGCAGCTTTCAGGCTGGCTCTGGAAACACCATATATTTT
few,TRBV27,.,TRBJ1-2,CASSRERQSNYGYTF,TGTGCCAGCAGCCGGGAGCGGCAGTCAAACTATGGCTACACCTTC
once,TRBV7-3,TRBD2,TRBJ2-2,CASSQGLAGTGELFF,TGTGCCAGCAGCCAGGGACTAGCGGGAACCGGGGAGCTGTTTTTT
.,TRBV18,TRBD2,TRBJ2-3,CASSPSQTSGITDTQYF,TGTGCCAGCTCACCATCCCAGACTAGCGGGATCACAGATACGCAGTATTTT
.,TRBV19,TRBD1,TRBJ1-2,CASTTGGVRIGYTF,TGTGCCAGTACTACAGGGGGCGTTCGAATTGGCTACACCTTC
.,TRBV27,TRBD1,TRBJ2-4,CASSLGRGRTYF,TGTGCCAGCAGTTTAGGCAGGGGGCGAACGTACTTC
.,TRBV18,TRBD1,TRBJ2-7,CASSLPGQGDYEQYF,TGTGCCAGCTCACTACCGGGACAGGGCGACTACGAGCAGTACTTC
.,TRBV18,TRBD2,TRBJ2-7,CASSPRSGRAGEQYF,TGTGCCAGCTCACCACGAAGCGGGAGGGCCGGGGAGCAGTACTTC
.,TRBV27,.,TRBJ2-3,CASSPRGRVDTQYF,TGTGCCAGCAGCCCTAGGGGCAGGGTAGATACGCAGTATTTT
.,TRBV3-1/TRBV3-2,TRBD1,TRBJ1-1,CASSKQGTWNTEAFF,TGTGCCAGCAGCAAACAGGGGACGTGGAACACTGAAGCTTTCTTT
.,TRBV9,TRBD2,TRBJ2-3,CASSVGLAYTDTQYF,TGTGCCAGCAGCGTCGGACTAGCGTACACAGATACGCAGTATTTT
few,TRBV19,TRBD1,TRBJ2-7,CASSPRTGTGSYEQYF,TGTGCCAGTAGTCCTCGGACCGGGACAGGGTCCTACGAGCAGTACTTC
.,TRBV28,TRBD1,TRBJ1-3,CASSSQQGAPGNTIYF,TGTGCCAGCAGTTCCCAGCAGGGGGCGCCTGGAAACACCATATATTTT
.,TRBV30,.,TRBJ2-7,CAWSDSSYEQYF,TGTGCCTGGTCCGACAGTTCCTACGAGCAGTACTTC
.,TRBV20-1,TRBD2,TRBJ2-1,CSASRGGPYNEQFF,TGCAGTGCCAGTCGGGGGGGGCCCTACAATGAGCAGTTCTTC
.,TRBV7-2,.,TRBJ1-4,CASSFVQDPNEKLFF,TGTGCCAGCAGCTTTGTACAGGACCCTAATGAAAAACTGTTTTTT
.,TRBV7-9,.,TRBJ1-1,CASSLDSQNTEAFF,TGTGCCAGCAGCTTGGACAGTCAAAACACTGAAGCTTTCTTT
.,TRBV28,.,TRBJ1-1,CASSFDVPRRDTEAFF,TGTGCCAGCAGTTTTGATGTCCCCAGGCGGGACACTGAAGCTTTCTTT
few,TRBV7-9,.,TRBJ2-7,CASSFRGYEQYF,TGTGCCAGCAGCTTTAGGGGGTACGAGCAGTACTTC
.,TRBV19,.,TRBJ2-6,CASQNPGANVLTF,TGTGCCAGTCAAAATCCTGGGGCCAACGTCCTGACTTTC
once,TRBV18,.,TRBJ1-3,CASSTQGPGNTIYF,TGTGCCAGCTCAACGCAGGGGCCTGGAAACACCATATATTTT
.,TRBV19,.,TRBJ2-5,CASSFSDQETQYF,TGTGCCAGTAGTTTCTCCGACCAAGAGACCCAGTACTTC
.,TRBV4-3,TRBD2,TRBJ2-1,CASSHRGLAVDNEQFF,TGCGCCAGCAGCCACAGGGGACTAGCCGTGGACAATGAGCAGTTCTTC
.,TRBV19,.,TRBJ1-2,CASNSLARNYGYTF,TGTGCCAGTAATAGCTTGGCCAGAAACTATGGCTACACCTTC
few,TRBV9,TRBD1,TRBJ2-2,CASSVGSGQGPSNTGELFF,TGTGCCAGCAGCGTAGGTTCAGGACAGGGGCCTTCGAACACCGGGGAGCTGTTTTTT
.,TRBV5-1,TRBD1,TRBJ2-7,CASSSSAGTVNEQYF,TGCGCCAGCAGCTCTTCTGCCGGGACAGTCAACGAGCAGTACTTC
.,TRBV2,TRBD1,TRBJ2-6,CASRRDRGRSSGANVLTF,TGTGCCAGCAGGCGAGACAGGGGCAGAAGCTCTGGGGCCAACGTCCTGACTTTC